This passage covers 11 T cell receptor beta chains from one sample sequenced in a study of cytomegalovirus exposure and HLA in healthy donors listed by TCRdb under 2017. Libraries were constructed by the immunoSEQ multiplex PCR assay. For the multiplex PCR, a mixture combining 60 forward primers for TCR Vbeta segments and 13 reverse primers for TCR Jbeta segments was used. The table was pulled from immuneACCESS by TCRdb, which kept in-frame rearrangements only. Such tables lose some clones; where checked, under half of the loss comes from unresolved V genes, and the rest has no known cause. In this sample the table shows some 150,000 clones, roughly 73% of which occur a single time. Around an eighth of the sample is held by the ten biggest clonotypes. Sequencing was performed on PBMCs. Every receptor here comes from a human donor in good health.

V gene TRBV28 combines with J gene TRBJ1-1; 9 bases map to TRBD1. Looked up from germline, CDR1 is MDHEN and CDR2 is SYDVKM. The ends lost 5 bases at V and 1 base at J; junction bases unmatched: 8. The CDR3 consists of 16 residues. Written as DNA, the CDR3 is TGTGCCAGCAGTCTGACGCCGGGACAGGGGAACACTGAAGCTTTCTTT. Protein: CASSLTPGQGNTEAFF.

The chain links TRBV6-5 to TRBJ2-7; 8 bases align to TRBD2. Per germline, CDR1 MNHEY and CDR2 SVGAGI. Trimming cost V 6 bases and J 2 bases; bases outside gene matches: 6. This CDR3 has 14 residues. Here the CDR3 DNA reads TGTGCCAGCAGCCTTGGCGGGGGGCCCTACGAGCAGTACTTC. Translating it yields CASSLGGGPYEQYF.

The chain carries TRBV5-5 and TRBJ1-1, with TRBD1 as a possible D gene (5 bases). With 6 bases removed from V and 10 bases from J, the gap between germline ends came to 19 bases. The germline gives CDR1 SGHKS, CDR2 YYEKEE (reference sequence). This CDR3 is built from 13 residues. CDR3 protein: CASTAEQGRTAFF. CDR3 bases: TGTGCCAGCACGGCCGAGCAGGGAAGGACAGCTTTCTTT.

This sequence joins TRBV2 and TRBJ2-1; tentative D call: TRBD1 (5 bases). CDR3 length equals 17 residues. V lost 4 bases and J lost 7, with 23 bases in between. Germline CDR1 and CDR2: SNHLY and FYNNEI. CDR3 loop: CASSASYLADKGNEQFF. CDR3 nucleotide sequence: TGTGCCAGCAGTGCCTCATATTTGGCGGACAAGGGTAATGAGCAGTTCTTC.

The chain links TRBV7-2 to TRBJ2-1, with 11 bases identical to TRBD2. Unmatched junction bases numbered 12, after V lost 5 bases and J lost 12 bases. This CDR3 comprises 15 residues. Germline lookup yields CDR1 SGHTA and CDR2 FQGNSA. The CDR3 sequence is CASSILAGEQGAQFF. The CDR3 nucleotides read TGTGCCAGCAGCATACTAGCGGGGGAACAGGGGGCGCAGTTCTTC.

The chain combines TRBV27 with TRBJ2-7; 8 nucleotides match TRBD1. J lost 3 bases, V lost 6 bases, and 10 bases had no gene match. The germline V gene has CDR1 MNHEY and CDR2 SMNVEV (reference sequence). The CDR3 has 15 amino acids. The CDR3 here is CASRTLRDRSYEQYF. The DNA for the CDR3 is TGTGCCAGCAGAACTCTCCGGGACAGGAGCTACGAGCAGTACTTC.

This clone turned up a few times. V usage is TRBV7-8 and J usage is TRBJ1-1; 7 bases align to TRBD1. CDR3 length equals 14 residues. Germline-derived CDR1 and CDR2 are SGHVS and FQNEAQ. The J segment lost 3 bases and the V segment lost 4 bases, leaving 5 bases of the junction unmatched. The CDR3 sequence: CASSWDRLHTEAFF. DNA for the CDR3: TGTGCCAGCAGCTGGGACAGACTACACACTGAAGCTTTCTTT.

V gene TRBV6-1 combines with J gene TRBJ2-3, with 8 bases that match TRBD2. The CDR3 consists of 16 residues. Germline V lookup: CDR1 MNHNS, CDR2 SASEGT. Trimming at V came to 3 bases and at J to 4 bases, leaving 9 bases not matched to a gene. The CDR3 DNA reads as TGTGCCAGCAGTGAGCGGGTAGCGGGATTAGCAGATACGCAGTATTTT. Its translation: CASSERVAGLADTQYF.

The CDR3 region has the DNA TGTGCCAGCAGCTCCCTGACAGGCCCCTACGAGCAGTACTTC. Translating it yields CASSSLTGPYEQYF. The V and J genes are TRBV5-5 and TRBJ2-7, with D perhaps TRBD1 (6 bases). This CDR3 has 14 residues. The germline V gene encodes CDR1 SGHKS and CDR2 YYEKEE (reference sequence). V dropped 3 bases and J dropped 2 bases, with 12 bases sitting between them.

The V gene is TRBV7-8, the J gene TRBJ2-7, with a tentative D call TRBD1 (5 bases). Germline CDR1 reads SGHVS; CDR2 reads FQNEAQ. V was pared by 7 bases and J by 3 bases, with 28 bases between. The CDR3 extends over 18 amino acids. Here the CDR3 reads CASTPVGPDIISFYEQYF. The CDR3 DNA is TGTGCCAGCACACCAGTGGGGCCAGACATAATTTCATTCTACGAGCAGTACTTC.

The V call is TRBV29-1, the J call TRBJ2-2; D not resolved. Trimming removed 4 bases at V and 5 bases at J, with 11 bases between. The CDR3 length is 13 residues. Germline values: CDR1 SQVTM, CDR2 ANQGSEA. CDR3 protein: CSVVSPLTGELFF. Here the CDR3 DNA reads TGCAGCGTTGTCTCACCCCTAACCGGGGAGCTGTTTTTT.